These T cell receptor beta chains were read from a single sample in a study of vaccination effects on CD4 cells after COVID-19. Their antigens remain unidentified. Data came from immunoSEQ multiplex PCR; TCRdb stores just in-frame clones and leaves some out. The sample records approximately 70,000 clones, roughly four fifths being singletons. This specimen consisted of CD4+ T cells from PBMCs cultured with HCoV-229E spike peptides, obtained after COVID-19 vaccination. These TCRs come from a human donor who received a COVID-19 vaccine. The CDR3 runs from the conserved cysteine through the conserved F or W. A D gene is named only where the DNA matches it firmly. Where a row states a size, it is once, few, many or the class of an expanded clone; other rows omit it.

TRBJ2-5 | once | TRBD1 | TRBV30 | TGTGCCTGGAGTGTTGACAGGGGGATAGAGACCCAGTACTTC | CAWSVDRGIETQYF
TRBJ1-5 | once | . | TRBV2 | TGTGCCAGCAGTGGATCACAGACCTATCAGCCCCAGCATTTT | CASSGSQTYQPQHF
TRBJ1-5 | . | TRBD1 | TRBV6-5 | TGTGCCAGCAGTCAGGGGGGAAGCAATCAGCCCCAGCATTTT | CASSQGGSNQPQHF
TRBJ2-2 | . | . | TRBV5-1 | TGCGCCAGCAGCTTGGGTCAGGGAGGTTCGTTCACCGGGGAGCTGTTTTTT | CASSLGQGGSFTGELFF
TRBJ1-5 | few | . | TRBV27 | TGTGCCAGCAGTTTATCCCCAGGCCAAAGTCAGCCCCAGCATTTT | CASSLSPGQSQPQHF
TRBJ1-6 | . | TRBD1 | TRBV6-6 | TGTGCCAGCAGTTACATGGGACAGGATAATTCACCCCTCCACTTT | CASSYMGQDNSPLHF
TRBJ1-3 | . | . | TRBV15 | TGTGCCACTGGGAAGCAGGTTTCTGGAAACACCATATATTTT | CATGKQVSGNTIYF
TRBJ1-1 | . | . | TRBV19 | TGTGCCAGTAGTATGGGAAAGTGGGTGAACACTGAAGCTTTCTTT | CASSMGKWVNTEAFF
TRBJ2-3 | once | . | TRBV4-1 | TGCGCCAGCAGCCAAGATCGAGGGGCAGCTTCAGATACGCAGTATTTT | CASSQDRGAASDTQYF
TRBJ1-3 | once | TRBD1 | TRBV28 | TGTGCCAGCAGTGGGGACAGGGGTGCCTCGGACACCATATATTTT | CASSGDRGASDTIYF
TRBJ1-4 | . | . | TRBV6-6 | TGTGCCAGCTCCGGATCAGGGGATAGGATGTTTTTT | CASSGSGDRMFF
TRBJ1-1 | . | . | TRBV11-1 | TGTGCCAGCAGCCTGGACATATTGAACACTGAAGCTTTCTTT | CASSLDILNTEAFF
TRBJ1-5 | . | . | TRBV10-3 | TGTGCCATGTCGACGGATAGCAATCAGCCCCAGCATTTT | CAMSTDSNQPQHF
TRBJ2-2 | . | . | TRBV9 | TGTGCCAGCAGCGTAGCTTGGTCCGCAGGAACCGGGGAGCTGTTTTTT | CASSVAWSAGTGELFF
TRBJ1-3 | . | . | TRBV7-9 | TGTGCGTGGGGAAACACCATATATTTT | CAWGNTIYF
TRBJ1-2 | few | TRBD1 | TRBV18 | TGTGCCAGCTCACCGACCACTCAGACAGGGGGCTATGGCTACACCTTC | CASSPTTQTGGYGYTF
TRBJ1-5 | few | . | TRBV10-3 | TGTGCCATCAGTGCGAAAGTGGCATCAGATCAGCCCCAGCATTTT | CAISAKVASDQPQHF
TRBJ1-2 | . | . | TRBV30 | TGTGCCTGGAGTCCCCAGGTCGTTGACTATGGCTACACCTTC | CAWSPQVVDYGYTF
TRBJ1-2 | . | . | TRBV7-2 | TGTGCCAGCAGCCCTACAGGGTCCTATGGCTACACCTTC | CASSPTGSYGYTF
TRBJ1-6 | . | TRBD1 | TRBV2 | TGTGCCAGCACTGGACAGGGTCTGCCACCCCTCCACTTT | CASTGQGLPPLHF
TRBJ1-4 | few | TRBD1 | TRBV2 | TGTGCCACCCGGGACAGGGGGCCGGATGAAAAACTGTTTTTT | CATRDRGPDEKLFF
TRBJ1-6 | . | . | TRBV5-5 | TGTGCCAGCAGCTTGCTCGCTGATTCACCCCTCCACTTT | CASSLLADSPLHF
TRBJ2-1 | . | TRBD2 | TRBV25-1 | TGTGCCAGCAGCAATTTGGGGACTAGCGGGGGGAACAATGAGCAGTTCTTC | CASSNLGTSGGNNEQFF
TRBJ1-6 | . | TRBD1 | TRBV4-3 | TGCGCCAGCAGCCAAGATCACCCGGGGACAGGGCTCAGGAGTTCACCCCTCCACTTT | CASSQDHPGTGLRSSPLHF
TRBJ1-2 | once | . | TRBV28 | TGTGCCAGCAGCCCCTTCGGGGGCTACACCTTC | CASSPFGGYTF
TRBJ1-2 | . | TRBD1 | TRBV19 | TGTGCCAGTAACTCGGACAGGGGGCTGGGCTATGGCTACACCTTC | CASNSDRGLGYGYTF
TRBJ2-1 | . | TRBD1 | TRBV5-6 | TGTGCCAGCAGCTTGGGGGGACAGGGACACAATGAGCAGTTCTTC | CASSLGGQGHNEQFF
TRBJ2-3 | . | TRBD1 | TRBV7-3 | TGTGCCAGCAGCCTCCAAACAGGGGGCGACACAGATACGCAGTATTTT | CASSLQTGGDTDTQYF
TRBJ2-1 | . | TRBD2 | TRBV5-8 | TGTGCCAGCAGCTTGACTCTAGCGGGGGCCTACTCCTACAATGAGCAGTTCTTC | CASSLTLAGAYSYNEQFF
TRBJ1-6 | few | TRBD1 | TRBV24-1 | TGTGCCACCAGTGATACAGGGGATTCACCCCTCCACTTT | CATSDTGDSPLHF
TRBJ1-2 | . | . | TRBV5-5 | TGTGCCAGCAGCGTCCAGATGGGTAACTATGGCTACACCTTC | CASSVQMGNYGYTF
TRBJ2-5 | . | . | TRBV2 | TGTGCCGCCAGCGGTGGGAATATTAGGGAGACCCAGTACTTC | CAASGGNIRETQYF
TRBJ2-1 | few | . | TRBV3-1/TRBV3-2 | TGTGCCAGCAGCCATCCTGGTATGAGCAGCAATGAGCAGTTCTTC | CASSHPGMSSNEQFF
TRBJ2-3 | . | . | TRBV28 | TGTGCCAGCACCGGGGACCGAACAGGCACAGATACGCAGTATTTT | CASTGDRTGTDTQYF
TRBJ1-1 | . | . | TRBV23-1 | TGCGCCAGCGCCTCTGAAGCTTTCTTT | CASASEAFF
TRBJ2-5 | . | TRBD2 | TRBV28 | TGTGCCAGCAGTTTGGGGACTAGCGGCGAGACCCAGTACTTC | CASSLGTSGETQYF